The entry below describes one T cell receptor beta chain. This record comes from a study of shared clonotypes between healthy human individuals. The germline V gene encodes CDR1 KGHSH and CDR2 LQKENI. There are 21 residues in the CDR3. V lost 1 base and J 5 bases, leaving 30 bases between the germline ends. Using immunoSEQ multiplex PCR, the repertoire was profiled, and TCRdb retains in-frame clones only, with some absent. The sample records about 330,000 clones, roughly 70% being singletons. This TCR was recovered from a man aged 25-45 years in good health. Material for sequencing was memory CD4+ T cells sorted from blood. Stated subset: CD45RA-negative fraction. The chain recombines TRBV18 with TRBJ1-5; a possible D gene is TRBD1 (6 bases). The CDR3 nucleotides read TGTGCCAGCTCACCACGGGGGGCACGGGACACCAAAACCCGGGCGGATCAGCCCCAGCATTTT. Residues: CASSPRGARDTKTRADQPQHF.